A selection of T cell receptor beta chains follows, all from one sample in a study of shared clonotypes between healthy human individuals. The protocol was immunoSEQ multiplex PCR, while the TCRdb copy is restricted to in-frame clones and leaves out a portion. The sample holds some 2,000,000 clones; 95% are singletons and the top ten take 0.13%. Input material: naive CD4+ T cells sorted from blood. These receptors were taken from a man aged 18-30 years in good health. Both conserved end residues are part of each CDR3. The order of the fields is J gene, V gene, clone size, D gene, CDR3 DNA, CDR3 protein. A D gene is named only where the DNA matches it firmly. Size is omitted from some rows. Given values are once, few, many or a class for expanded clones.

>TRBJ2-7|TRBV18|NA|TRBD2
TGTGCCAGCTCACCAGTCGGTGGTGGGACTAGCGGCTACGAGCAGTACTTC
CASSPVGGGTSGYEQYF
>TRBJ2-1|TRBV10-3|NA|TRBD1
TGTGCCACTAACAGGGGGGACGTGGTTAGGAATGAGCAGTTCTTC
CATNRGDVVRNEQFF
>TRBJ1-6|TRBV5-1|NA|NA
TGCGCCAGCAGCTTGGATTACTCCTATAATTCACCCCTCCACTTT
CASSLDYSYNSPLHF
>TRBJ1-4|TRBV5-6|NA|NA
TGTGCCAGCAGCTTAGGGGGTCCAGCTAATGAAAAACTGTTTTTT
CASSLGGPANEKLFF
>TRBJ2-3|TRBV2|NA|TRBD2
TGTGCCAGCGCGAAAACGGGACTAGCACGCACAGATACGCAGTATTTT
CASAKTGLARTDTQYF
>TRBJ2-3|TRBV28|NA|NA
TGTGCCAGCAGTTTTCTGGGACTTACGCAGTATTTT
CASSFLGLTQYF
>TRBJ1-1|TRBV6-1|NA|TRBD1
TGTGCCAGCACTAGGACAGGGGCGAACACTGAAGCTTTCTTT
CASTRTGANTEAFF
>TRBJ2-1|TRBV5-6|once|NA
TGTGCCAGCAGTCTTCGGGCCCGCTCCTACAATGAGCAGTTCTTC
CASSLRARSYNEQFF
>TRBJ2-7|TRBV6-5|NA|TRBD2
TGTGCCAGCAGTTACCAGCTAGCGGGAGGCAACGAGCAGTACTTC
CASSYQLAGGNEQYF
>TRBJ2-5|TRBV18|NA|TRBD2
TGTGCCAGCTCACCACCGCCCGCCGGGGGGGGGACCCAGTACTTC
CASSPPPAGGGTQYF
>TRBJ1-2|TRBV11-2|NA|NA
TGTGCCAGCAGCTCGGCGTTCCAGGGGAGTGGCTACACCTTC
CASSSAFQGSGYTF
>TRBJ2-1|TRBV18|NA|TRBD1
TGTGCCAGCTCACCAGGGACAGGGGTGAATGAGCAGTTCTTC
CASSPGTGVNEQFF
>TRBJ2-3|TRBV6-1|NA|TRBD2
TGTGCCAGCACAGGTGGCGGGAGGGTCACAGATACGCAGTATTTT
CASTGGGRVTDTQYF
>TRBJ1-1|TRBV6-6|once|NA
TGTGCCAGCAGTTACAGTCGGGCGAACACTGAAGCTTTCTTT
CASSYSRANTEAFF
>TRBJ2-1|TRBV25-1|NA|NA
TGTGCCAGCAGTGAAAATTGGGGCCCCAACAATGAGCAGTTCTTC
CASSENWGPNNEQFF
>TRBJ2-6|TRBV19|NA|NA
TGTGCCAGTAGTACCAGCCTTTCGGCGTGGGGGGCCAACGTCCTGACTTTC
CASSTSLSAWGANVLTF
>TRBJ2-7|TRBV6-5|NA|NA
TGTGCCAGCAGTTACTCGTCCCCGGGGTATGAGCAGTACTTC
CASSYSSPGYEQYF
>TRBJ1-5|TRBV7-2|NA|NA
TGTGCCAGCAGCTTCCATGGTAGCAATCAGCCCCAGCATTTT
CASSFHGSNQPQHF
>TRBJ2-5|TRBV10-2|NA|NA
TGCGCCAGCAGTTACGGGACACCACAAGAGACCCAGTACTTC
CASSYGTPQETQYF
>TRBJ2-7|TRBV6-6|NA|NA
TGTGCCAGCAGTTCCTCAGGGAAGGCCTACGAGCAGTACTTC
CASSSSGKAYEQYF
>TRBJ1-1|TRBV2|NA|NA
TGTGCCAGCAGTGAAGCGGGGAGGGAGACTGAAGCTTTCTTT
CASSEAGRETEAFF
>TRBJ1-6|TRBV11-2|NA|NA
TGTGCCAGCAGCTTGAGCGGGACGGCAAATTCACCCCTCCACTTT
CASSLSGTANSPLHF
>TRBJ1-1|TRBV7-9|NA|NA
TGTGCCAGCAGCTCCCCGGGAGTTATGGCTAACACTGAAGCTTTCTTT
CASSSPGVMANTEAFF